The text below deals with one T cell receptor beta chain. Its antigen is as yet unknown. V was cut by 5 bases and J by 1 base, with 8 bases left in between. Germline V CDR1 and CDR2: SGHTA, FQGNSA. This CDR3 is 13 amino acids long. Sequenced by immunoSEQ multiplex PCR; TCRdb stores in-frame clones only, minus some. The sample has some 48,000 clones, roughly 80% seen once. The sample comes from a study of a mutant IDH1 vaccine in newly diagnosed glioma. About the study: There were roughly 62% males and about 38% females among treated patients, whose mean age was approximately 38 years. Pretreatment consisted of radiotherapy, temozolomide, or both, with most receiving both.

Time point: week 35, safety follow-up. The content of each vaccine dose was 300 ug of mutant IDH1 20-mer peptide, and topical imiquimod accompanied it. The clonotype was recovered from a man in his forties with glioma. Here the sequenced sample was PBMCs, taken from a glioma patient whose treatment included an IDH1 peptide vaccine. The chain links TRBV7-2 to TRBJ2-5; no clear D. The CDR3 here is CASSALSQETQYF. The CDR3 region has the DNA TGTGCCAGCAGCGCTTTAAGCCAAGAGACCCAGTACTTC.